This passage covers 2 T cell receptor beta chains from one sample sequenced in a study of cytomegalovirus exposure and HLA in healthy donors. With 60 Vbeta and 13 Jbeta primers, the PCR was carried out. Sequenced by immunoSEQ multiplex PCR; TCRdb stores in-frame clones only, minus some. In the table there are 65,000 to 100,000 clones, 60% to 80% of which are singletons. The sample was PBMCs. These TCRs come from a man aged 40-49 years in good health and CMV-seronegative.

The chain couples TRBV6-1 to TRBJ1-2; no definite D call. The V gene lost 1 base and the J gene lost 2 bases, with 8 bases spanning the gap. This CDR3 is 14 amino acids long. Germline-derived CDR1 and CDR2 are MNHNS and SASEGT. The CDR3 region is CASSEEAGNYGYTF. In DNA form, the CDR3 reads TGTGCCAGCAGTGAAGAGGCGGGGAACTATGGCTACACCTTC.

J is TRBJ2-7 and V is TRBV29-1, with 11 bases that match TRBD2. The CDR3 runs 14 residues. In germline, CDR1 is SQVTM, CDR2 ANQGSEA. With V trimmed by 6 bases and J by 1 base, 5 bases remained unmatched. CDR3: CSVRGTSGSYEQYF. The DNA of the CDR3 is TGCAGCGTGAGGGGGACTAGCGGTTCCTACGAGCAGTACTTC.